Here is one T cell receptor beta chain with its context. Its antigen is unknown. Germline V gene sequence: CDR1 KGHSH, CDR2 LQKENI. The CDR3 is 13 amino acids. Trimming removed 3 bases from V and 6 bases from J; junction bases left unmatched: 3. This record belongs to a study of vaccination effects on CD4 cells after COVID-19. The repertoire was sequenced with immunoSEQ multiplex PCR; TCRdb's copy has only in-frame clones and lacks some. The sample has about 46,000 clones, over 60% seen once. ViraFEST used viral peptide pools to expand antigen-specific CD4+ T cells before sequencing. Following an approximately eleven-day culture, CD4+ T cells were purified. Every participant took two doses of the BNT162b2 or mRNA-1273 vaccine. Every well got a few million PBMC, which were grown with about 9.2 IU/ml IL-2 and 8.5 to 10 ug/ml peptides.

Specimen: CD4+ T cells from PBMCs cultured with HCoV-OC43 spike peptides, collected after COVID-19 vaccination. Subset reported: HCoV-OC43 spike overlapping peptide pool stimulation. This chain connects TRBV18 to TRBJ2-7, with 9 positions matching TRBD1. The clonotype originates from a human donor who received a COVID-19 vaccine. CDR3 DNA: TGTGCCAGCTCACCGGACAGGGGCGGCGAGCAGTACTTC. This codes for CASSPDRGGEQYF. Supplemented by reference TRBV18 and TRBJ2-7, the full variable domain reads NAGVMQNPRHLVRRRGQEARLRCSPMKGHSHVYWYRQLPEEGLKFMVYLQKENIIDESGMPKERFSAEFPKEGPSILRIQQVVRGDSAAYFCASSPDRGGEQYFGPGTRLTVT.